This note documents a single T cell receptor beta chain sequence. Libraries were prepared by immunoSEQ multiplex PCR; TCRdb keeps only in-frame clonotypes and omits some of them. The repertoire holds under 90,000 clones, with 90% to 95% as singletons. The data stem from a study of T cell changes during pregnancy in multiple sclerosis. The receptor was isolated from a female donor in good health, enrolled as a control in a pregnancy study. Sequenced here: peripheral blood, sampled in the second trimester of pregnancy.

CDR3 DNA sequence: TGTGCCAGTAGGCAGGACAACGCCCCGGTAAGGGGCTACACCTTC. Translating gives CASRQDNAPVRGYTF. The chain is built from TRBV19 and TRBJ1-2; weak D call: TRBD1 (5 bases). The CDR3 consists of 15 residues. The V end was cut by 6 bases, the J end by 8 bases, with 22 bases between. Per germline, CDR1 LNHDA and CDR2 SQIVND (reference sequence).